Presented here are 6 T cell receptor beta chains from one specimen sequenced in a study of blood T cell repertoires in COVID-19. Sequencing used immunoSEQ multiplex PCR; TCRdb keeps in-frame clones, though not all of them. The sample includes roughly 300,000 clones, about nine tenths seen only once; the top ten take approximately 1.8%. What was sequenced was peripheral blood. All receptors come from a woman in her 30s with COVID-19, enrolled during active disease.

V gene TRBV29-1 combines with J gene TRBJ2-5; 10 nucleotides agree with TRBD2. The CDR3 runs 12 residues. The germline gives CDR1 SQVTM, CDR2 ANQGSEA. Trimming took 7 bases from V and 5 from J; bases not matched to a gene: 4. CDR3 protein: CSAGLADETQYF. CDR3 DNA sequence: TGCAGCGCCGGACTAGCGGATGAGACCCAGTACTTC. The variable domain in full, completed from reference TRBV29-1 and TRBJ2-5, reads SAVISQKPSRDICQRGTSLTIQCQVDSQVTMMFWYRQQPGQSLTLIATANQGSEATYESGFVIDKFPISRPNLTFSTLTVSNMSPEDSSIYLCSAGLADETQYFGPGTRLLVL.

V usage is TRBV6-5 and J usage is TRBJ1-1, with D maybe TRBD1 (5 bases). Trimming took off 4 bases at V and 0 bases at J, with 15 bases between the two ends. Looked up from germline, CDR1 is MNHEY and CDR2 is SVGAGI. CDR3 length equals 16 residues. Here the CDR3 reads CASSSGGGYLNTEAFF. The CDR3 DNA sequence: TGTGCCAGCAGTTCTGGGGGGGGATACTTGAACACTGAAGCTTTCTTT.

The rearrangement joins TRBV6-5 to TRBJ1-3; TRBD1 matches at 8 bases. V dropped 11 bases and J dropped 4; count of bases not matched to a gene: 10. The CDR3 spans 14 residues. Per the germline V gene, CDR1 is MNHEY and CDR2 is SVGAGI. This CDR3 reads CAGDPGTGGNTIYF. CDR3 DNA: TGTGCCGGGGATCCCGGGACAGGAGGAAACACCATATATTTT.

This chain links TRBV5-6 with TRBJ2-1, with 10 positions matching TRBD1. Germline values: CDR1 SGHDT, CDR2 YYEEEE. The CDR3 extends over 14 amino acids. J was trimmed by 12 bases and V by 4 bases; bases with no gene match: 10. The CDR3 spells CASSGSGTGDRQFF. DNA of the CDR3: TGTGCCAGCAGCGGATCCGGGACAGGGGATCGGCAGTTCTTC.

Remarks on this clone: Other DNA sequences in this sample translate to the same CDR3. This chain uses TRBV19 with TRBJ1-3; 9 bases fit TRBD1. Germline CDR1 LNHDA, CDR2 SQIVND (reference sequence). The CDR3 totals 14 residues. V lost 6 bases to trimming and J lost 1 base; unmatched junction nucleotides: 1. As DNA, the CDR3 is TGTGCCAGTAGGGACAGGGGATCTGGAAACACCATATATTTT. It encodes CASRDRGSGNTIYF.

V gene TRBV7-8 combines with J gene TRBJ2-1, with unresolved D. Germline V lookup: CDR1 SGHVS, CDR2 FQNEAQ. V gave up 2 bases and J gave up 5 bases, with 19 bases separating them. This CDR3 has 17 amino acids. The CDR3 DNA reads as TGTGCCAGCAGCTTAAAGACGCCTAGGCAAACCGACAATGAGCAGTTCTTC. Protein sequence: CASSLKTPRQTDNEQFF. Variable domain in full (rest from reference TRBV7-8 and TRBJ2-1): GAGVSQSPRYKVAKRGQDVALRCDPISGHVSLFWYQQALGQGPEFLTYFQNEAQLDKSGLPSDRFFAERPEGSVSTLKIQRTQQEDSAVYLCASSLKTPRQTDNEQFFGPGTRLTVL.